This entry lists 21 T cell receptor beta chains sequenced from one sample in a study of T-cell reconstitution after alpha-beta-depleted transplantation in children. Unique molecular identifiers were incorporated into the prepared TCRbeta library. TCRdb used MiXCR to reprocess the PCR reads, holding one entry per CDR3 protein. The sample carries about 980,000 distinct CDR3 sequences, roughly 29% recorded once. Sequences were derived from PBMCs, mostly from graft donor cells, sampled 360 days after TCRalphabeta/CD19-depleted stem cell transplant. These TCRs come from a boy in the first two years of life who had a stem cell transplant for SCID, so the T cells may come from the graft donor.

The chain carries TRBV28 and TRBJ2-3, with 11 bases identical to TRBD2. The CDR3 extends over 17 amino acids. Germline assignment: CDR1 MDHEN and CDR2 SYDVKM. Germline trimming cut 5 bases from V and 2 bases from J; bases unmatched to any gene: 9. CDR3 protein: CASSPRRLAGFTDTQYF. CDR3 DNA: TGTGCCAGCAGTCCGCGTCGACTAGCGGGGTTCACAGATACGCAGTATTTT. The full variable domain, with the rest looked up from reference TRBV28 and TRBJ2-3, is DVKVTQSSRYLVKRTGEKVFLECVQDMDHENMFWYRQDPGLGLRLIYFSYDVKMKEKGDIPEGYSVSREKKERFSLILESASTNQTSMYLCASSPRRLAGFTDTQYFGPGTRLTVL.

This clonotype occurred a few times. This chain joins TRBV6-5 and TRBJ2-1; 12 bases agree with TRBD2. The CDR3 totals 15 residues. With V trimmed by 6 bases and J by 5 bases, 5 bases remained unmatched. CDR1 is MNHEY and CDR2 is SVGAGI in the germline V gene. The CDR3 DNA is TGTGCCAGCAGCCACGGACTAGCGGGGCACAATGAGCAGTTCTTC. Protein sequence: CASSHGLAGHNEQFF.

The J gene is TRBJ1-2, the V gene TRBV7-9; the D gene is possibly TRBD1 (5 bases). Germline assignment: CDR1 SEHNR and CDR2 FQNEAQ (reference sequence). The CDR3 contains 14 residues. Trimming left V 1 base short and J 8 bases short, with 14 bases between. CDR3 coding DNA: TGTGCCAGCAGCTTAGATGGGGCCTCCGGCGGCTACACCTTC. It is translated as CASSLDGASGGYTF.

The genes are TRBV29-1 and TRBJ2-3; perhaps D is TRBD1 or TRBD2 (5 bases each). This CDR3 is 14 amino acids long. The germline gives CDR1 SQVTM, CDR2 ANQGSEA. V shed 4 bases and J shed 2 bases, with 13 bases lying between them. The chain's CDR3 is CSVAGQDYTDTQYF. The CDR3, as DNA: TGCAGCGTTGCGGGGCAGGATTACACAGATACGCAGTATTTT.

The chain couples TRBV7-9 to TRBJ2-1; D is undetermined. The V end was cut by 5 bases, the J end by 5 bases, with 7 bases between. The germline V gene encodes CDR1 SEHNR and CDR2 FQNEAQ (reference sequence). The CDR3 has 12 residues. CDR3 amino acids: CASSQAHNEQFF. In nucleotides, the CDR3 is TGTGCCAGCAGCCAAGCCCACAATGAGCAGTTCTTC.

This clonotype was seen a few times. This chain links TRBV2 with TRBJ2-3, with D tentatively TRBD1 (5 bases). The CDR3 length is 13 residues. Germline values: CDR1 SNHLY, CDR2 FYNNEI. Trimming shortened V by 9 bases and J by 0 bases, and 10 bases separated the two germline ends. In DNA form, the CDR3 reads TGTGCCAGTAGACAGCCTAGCACAGATACGCAGTATTTT. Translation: CASRQPSTDTQYF.

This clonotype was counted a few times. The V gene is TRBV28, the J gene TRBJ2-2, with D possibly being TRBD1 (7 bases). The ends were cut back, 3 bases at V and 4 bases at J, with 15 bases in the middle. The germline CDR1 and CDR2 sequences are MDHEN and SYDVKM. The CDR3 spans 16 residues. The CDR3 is CASSFPKQGGTGELFF. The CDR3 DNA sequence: TGTGCCAGCAGTTTCCCCAAGCAGGGGGGCACCGGGGAGCTGTTTTTT.

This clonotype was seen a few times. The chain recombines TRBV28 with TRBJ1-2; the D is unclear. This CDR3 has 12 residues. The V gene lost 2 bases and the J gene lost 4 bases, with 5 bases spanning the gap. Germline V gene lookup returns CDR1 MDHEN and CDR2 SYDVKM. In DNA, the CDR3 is TGTGCCAGCAGTTTAGCGGTCTATGGCTACACCTTC. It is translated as CASSLAVYGYTF.

The CDR3 reads CASSYYISAEAFF. CDR3 bases: TGTGCCAGCAGTTACTACATCTCGGCTGAAGCTTTCTTT. The chain employs TRBV6-5 and TRBJ1-1; no firm D call. There are 13 residues in the CDR3. Germline loops: CDR1 MNHEY, CDR2 SVGAGI. V was shortened by 1 base and J by 6 bases, with 9 bases between the two germline ends.

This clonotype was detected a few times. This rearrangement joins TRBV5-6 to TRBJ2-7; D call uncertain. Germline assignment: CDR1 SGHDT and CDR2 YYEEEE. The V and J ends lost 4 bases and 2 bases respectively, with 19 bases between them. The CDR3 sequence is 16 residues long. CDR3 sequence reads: CASSPPSHLNTYEQYF. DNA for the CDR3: TGTGCCAGCAGCCCTCCCTCACACCTCAATACCTACGAGCAGTACTTC.

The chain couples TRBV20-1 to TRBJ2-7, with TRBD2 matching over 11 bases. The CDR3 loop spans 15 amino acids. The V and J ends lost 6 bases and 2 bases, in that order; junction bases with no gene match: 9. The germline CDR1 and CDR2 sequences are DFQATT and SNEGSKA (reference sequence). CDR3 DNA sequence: TGCAGTGCGCTGGGCGGGACTAGCGGCCCCTACGAGCAGTACTTC. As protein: CSALGGTSGPYEQYF.

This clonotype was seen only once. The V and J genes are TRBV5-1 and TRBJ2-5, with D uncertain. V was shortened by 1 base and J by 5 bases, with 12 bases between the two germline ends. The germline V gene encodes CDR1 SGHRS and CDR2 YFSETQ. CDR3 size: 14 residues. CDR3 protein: CASSLKGLRETQYF. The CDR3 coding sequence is TGCGCCAGCAGCTTGAAAGGTCTGAGGGAGACCCAGTACTTC.

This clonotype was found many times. CDR3 loop: CASSPRTAYNEQFF. CDR3 nucleotide sequence: TGTGCCAGCAGCCCTAGGACAGCCTACAATGAGCAGTTCTTC. The rearrangement joins TRBV7-9 to TRBJ2-1, with D perhaps TRBD1 (6 bases). This CDR3 is built from 14 residues. With 5 bases removed from V and 2 bases from J, the gap between germline ends came to 10 bases. The V gene's germline CDR1 is SEHNR and CDR2 FQNEAQ (reference sequence).

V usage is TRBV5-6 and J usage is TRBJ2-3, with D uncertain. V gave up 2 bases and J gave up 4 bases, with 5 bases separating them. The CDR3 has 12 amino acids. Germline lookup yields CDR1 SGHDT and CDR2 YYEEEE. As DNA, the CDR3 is TGTGCCAGCAGCTTTACCTCAGATACGCAGTATTTT. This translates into CASSFTSDTQYF.

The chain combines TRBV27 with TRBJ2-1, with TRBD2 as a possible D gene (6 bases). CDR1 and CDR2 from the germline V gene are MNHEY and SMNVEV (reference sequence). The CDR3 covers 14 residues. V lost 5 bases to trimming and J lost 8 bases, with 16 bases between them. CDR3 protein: CASSLGGVWDEQFF. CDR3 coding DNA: TGTGCCAGCAGTCTCGGCGGGGTTTGGGATGAGCAGTTCTTC.

CDR3 protein: CAISEQAETGELFF. The CDR3 region has the DNA TGTGCCATCAGTGAGCAAGCTGAAACCGGGGAGCTGTTTTTT. This sequence joins TRBV10-3 and TRBJ2-2; D unclear. This CDR3 spans 14 amino acids. Germline V lookup: CDR1 ENHRY, CDR2 SYGVKD. V was cut by 2 bases and J by 5 bases, with 9 bases left in between.

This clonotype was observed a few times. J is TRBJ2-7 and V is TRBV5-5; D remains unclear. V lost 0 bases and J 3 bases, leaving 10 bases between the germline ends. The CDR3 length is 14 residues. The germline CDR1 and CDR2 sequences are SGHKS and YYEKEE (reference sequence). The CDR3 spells CASSLVPSFYEQYF. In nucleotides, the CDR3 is TGTGCCAGCAGCTTGGTTCCAAGCTTCTACGAGCAGTACTTC.

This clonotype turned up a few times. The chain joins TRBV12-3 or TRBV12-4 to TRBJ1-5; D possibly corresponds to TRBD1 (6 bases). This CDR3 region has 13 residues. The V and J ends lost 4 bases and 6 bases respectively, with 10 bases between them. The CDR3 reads CASSSTGPQPQHF. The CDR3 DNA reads TGTGCCAGCAGTTCTACAGGGCCTCAGCCCCAGCATTTT.

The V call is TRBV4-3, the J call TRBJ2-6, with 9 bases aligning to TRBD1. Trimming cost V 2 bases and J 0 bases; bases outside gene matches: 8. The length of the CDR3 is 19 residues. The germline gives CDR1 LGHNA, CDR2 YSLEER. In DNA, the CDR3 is TGCGCCAGCAGCCAACAAGCGGGACAGGGCTACTCTGGGGCCAACGTCCTGACTTTC. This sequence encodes CASSQQAGQGYSGANVLTF.

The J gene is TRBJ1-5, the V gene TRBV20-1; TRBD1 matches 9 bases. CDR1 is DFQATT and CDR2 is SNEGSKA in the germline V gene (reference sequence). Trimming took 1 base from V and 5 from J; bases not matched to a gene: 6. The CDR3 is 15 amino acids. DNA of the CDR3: TGCAGTGCTAGAGTACCGGGACAGGGACATCAGCCCCAGCATTTT. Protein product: CSARVPGQGHQPQHF.

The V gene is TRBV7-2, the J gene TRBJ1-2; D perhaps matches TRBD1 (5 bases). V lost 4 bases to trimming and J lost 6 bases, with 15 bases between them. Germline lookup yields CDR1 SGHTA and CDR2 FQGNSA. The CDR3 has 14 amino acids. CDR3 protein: CASSWAGTRNGYTF. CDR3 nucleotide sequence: TGTGCCAGCAGCTGGGCCGGGACGCGAAATGGCTACACCTTC.